This T cell receptor (beta chain) was sequenced during a study of blood T cell repertoires in COVID-19. Sequencing used immunoSEQ multiplex PCR; TCRdb keeps in-frame clones, though not all of them. The table lists approximately 280,000 clones, 80% to 85% of them singletons. This CDR3 has 14 amino acids. The trim removed 0 bases at V and 6 bases at J, leaving 2 bases unmatched. Looked up from germline, CDR1 is SGHNT and CDR2 is YENEEA. Someone with COVID-19 had been met by exposed participants within 2 weeks before study entry. This chain links TRBV11-3 with TRBJ2-3; 8 nucleotides line up with TRBD2. Sequencing was done on a sample of PBMCs or T cells enriched from blood (not recorded which). The receptor was derived from a man in his forties who had been exposed to COVID-19. The CDR3 sequence is CASSLDPGGDTQYF. CDR3 nucleotide sequence: TGTGCCAGCAGCTTAGATCCGGGAGGGGATACGCAGTATTTT.